These 27 T cell receptor beta chains were all obtained from the same sample, sequenced in a study of blood T cell repertoires in COVID-19. TCRdb's copy holds only in-frame clones and misses some; the assay was immunoSEQ multiplex PCR. The sample yields approximately 180,000 clones, roughly 88% seen once. Sequenced material: peripheral blood. Receptors were obtained from a woman over 75 with acute or convalescent COVID-19.

The J gene is TRBJ2-5, the V gene TRBV7-7; a weak D match, TRBD2 (5 bases). The ends were cut back, 1 base at V and 5 bases at J, with 8 bases in the middle. There are 13 residues in the CDR3. Germline values: CDR1 SSHAT, CDR2 FNYEAQ (reference sequence). The CDR3 bases are TGTGCCAGCAGCTTAGTTCCGGGGGAGACCCAGTACTTC. This sequence encodes CASSLVPGETQYF.

The chain combines TRBV6-5 with TRBJ2-7; D not certain. V lost 0 bases and J 5 bases, leaving 14 bases between the germline ends. This CDR3 has 15 residues. Germline-derived CDR1 and CDR2 are MNHEY and SVGAGI. The CDR3 DNA reads TGTGCCAGCAGTTACTCGAGGTTAACTTTCCACGAGCAGTACTTC. Amino acid sequence: CASSYSRLTFHEQYF.

This clone was counted a single time. The rearrangement uses TRBV10-3 and TRBJ1-6; 7 nucleotides line up with TRBD1. Germline V gene sequence: CDR1 ENHRY, CDR2 SYGVKD. The V and J ends lost 6 bases and 7 bases, in that order; junction bases with no gene match: 3. This CDR3 contains 13 residues. The CDR3 here is CAISRGQNSPLHF. CDR3 in DNA: TGTGCCATCAGCCGGGGACAGAATTCACCCCTCCACTTT.

The J gene is TRBJ1-6, the V gene TRBV19, with D hard to call. The germline V and J ends were trimmed by 8 bases and 5 bases, with 16 bases remaining between them. Per the germline V gene, CDR1 is LNHDA and CDR2 is SQIVND (reference sequence). The CDR3 extends over 15 amino acids. The CDR3 sequence: CASPGEGRDNSPLHF. The DNA of the CDR3 is TGTGCCAGTCCTGGGGAGGGTCGGGATAATTCACCCCTCCACTTT.

The rearrangement joins TRBV5-1 to TRBJ1-2; D is unclear. This CDR3 region has 11 residues. V was shortened by 5 bases and J by 5 bases, with 7 bases between the two germline ends. Germline assignment: CDR1 SGHRS and CDR2 YFSETQ. In nucleotides, the CDR3 is TGCGCCAGCAGTGACATATATGGCTACACCTTC. It is translated as CASSDIYGYTF. The full variable domain, in which reference TRBV5-1 and TRBJ1-2 provide the parts outside the CDR3, is KAGVTQTPRYLIKTRGQQVTLSCSPISGHRSVSWYQQTPGQGLQFLFEYFSETQRNKGNFPGRFSGRQFSNSRSEMNVSTLELGDSALYLCASSDIYGYTFGSGTRLTVV.

The CDR3 region has the DNA TGCAGCGTAACGACAGTTGCTGGGGCCAACGTCCTGACTTTC. Amino acids: CSVTTVAGANVLTF. The chain employs TRBV29-1 and TRBJ2-6; tentative D call: TRBD1 (5 bases). The germline V gene has CDR1 SQVTM and CDR2 ANQGSEA. The ends were cut back, 6 bases at V and 2 bases at J, with 11 bases in the middle. CDR3 length: 14 residues.

This sequence joins TRBV19 and TRBJ2-3; TRBD1 agrees at 10 bases. V lost 5 bases to trimming and J lost 1 base; unmatched junction nucleotides: 3. Germline V lookup: CDR1 LNHDA, CDR2 SQIVND (reference sequence). The CDR3 has 15 amino acids. As DNA, the CDR3 is TGTGCCAGTAGTTACGGGACAGGGGGCACAGATACGCAGTATTTT. Amino acids: CASSYGTGGTDTQYF.

This sequence joins TRBV5-1 and TRBJ1-3; TRBD1 matches at 9 bases. CDR3 length: 16 amino acids. From germline, CDR1 is SGHRS and CDR2 YFSETQ. V dropped 4 bases and J dropped 8; count of bases not matched to a gene: 13. CDR3: CASSLVGTDRGDTIYF. CDR3 nucleotides: TGCGCCAGCAGCCTGGTGGGCACCGACAGGGGGGACACCATATATTTT.

The V gene is TRBV18, the J gene TRBJ2-2; a weak D match, TRBD2 (6 bases). The germline V gene encodes CDR1 KGHSH and CDR2 LQKENI. The CDR3 is 16 amino acids. Trimming stripped 3 bases from V and 0 bases from J, with 11 bases between. The CDR3 DNA is TGTGCCAGCTCACCCTCCGGGGGTACGAACACCGGGGAGCTGTTTTTT. It is translated as CASSPSGGTNTGELFF.

This chain joins TRBV11-2 and TRBJ2-3; no definite D call. Germline assignment: CDR1 SGHAT and CDR2 FQNNGV. This CDR3 region has 13 residues. Trimming removed 6 bases at V and 5 bases at J, with 12 bases between. The CDR3 DNA follows: TGTGCCAGCAGTTCAGCAGCTAGAGATACGCAGTATTTT. As protein: CASSSAARDTQYF.

V gene TRBV5-4 combines with J gene TRBJ1-1; D is unresolved. In germline, CDR1 is SGHNT, CDR2 YYREEE (reference sequence). CDR3 length: 14 residues. The germline V and J ends were trimmed by 0 bases and 5 bases, with 11 bases remaining between them. This chain's CDR3 is CASSLEVRGTEAFF. In nucleotides, the CDR3 is TGTGCCAGCAGCTTGGAAGTTCGGGGAACTGAAGCTTTCTTT. Filled out from reference TRBV5-4 and TRBJ1-1, the complete variable domain reads ETGVTQSPTHLIKTRGQQVTLRCSSQSGHNTVSWYQQALGQGPQFIFQYYREEENGRGNFPPRFSGLQFPNYSSELNVNALELDDSALYLCASSLEVRGTEAFFGQGTRLTVV.

The V gene is TRBV2, the J gene TRBJ1-5; TRBD1 matches at 7 bases. J gave up 0 bases and V 6 bases, and 5 bases lay outside the gene matches. The CDR3 contains 15 residues. CDR1 and CDR2 from the germline V gene are SNHLY and FYNNEI. DNA of the CDR3: TGTGCCAGCAGAGCTGACAGGGTTAGCAATCAGCCCCAGCATTTT. It specifies CASRADRVSNQPQHF.

The gene calls are TRBV19 and TRBJ1-2; no clear D gene. From germline, CDR1 is LNHDA and CDR2 SQIVND (reference sequence). V shed 5 bases and J shed 0 bases, with 16 bases lying between them. The CDR3 runs 16 residues. CDR3 coding DNA: TGTGCCAGTAGTCCAATTACAGCGGAGGCTAACTATGGCTACACCTTC. It encodes CASSPITAEANYGYTF.

The rearrangement joins TRBV6-6 to TRBJ2-2; D is unresolved. Trimming pared 7 bases from V and 6 bases from J, leaving 12 bases between. The V gene's germline CDR1 is MNHNY and CDR2 SVGAGI (reference sequence). The CDR3 runs 13 residues. CDR3: CASISHTPGELFF. The CDR3, as DNA: TGTGCCAGCATTTCACACACCCCCGGGGAGCTGTTTTTT.

CDR3 sequence reads: CASLGQSLLQPQHF. CDR3 nucleotides: TGTGCCAGCCTCGGACAGTCGTTACTACAGCCCCAGCATTTT. V gene TRBV6-5 combines with J gene TRBJ1-5; perhaps TRBD1 as D (6 bases). The CDR3 totals 14 residues. The germline V gene has CDR1 MNHEY and CDR2 SVGAGI. V was shortened by 8 bases and J by 7 bases, with 18 bases between the two germline ends.

The chain couples TRBV5-1 to TRBJ2-1; D is unresolved. The CDR3 sequence is 15 residues long. The V end was cut by 4 bases, the J end by 0 bases, with 11 bases between. Germline assignment: CDR1 SGHRS and CDR2 YFSETQ. The CDR3 region has the DNA TGCGCCAGCAGCCGTACACCTTACTCCTACAATGAGCAGTTCTTC. It yields the protein CASSRTPYSYNEQFF.

The rearrangement links TRBV12-3 or TRBV12-4 to TRBJ2-2; possible D gene TRBD1, 6 bases. V was shortened by 6 bases and J by 6 bases, with 11 bases between the two germline ends. The CDR3 contains 13 residues. This CDR3 reads CASSPYRAGELFF. In DNA form, the CDR3 reads TGTGCCAGCAGCCCTTACAGGGCCGGGGAGCTGTTTTTT.

The chain couples TRBV18 to TRBJ2-1; 7 bases fit TRBD1. The CDR3 runs to 15 residues. V lost 5 bases and J lost 0; bases outside the gene matches: 4. Germline CDR1 is KGHSH and CDR2 is LQKENI. CDR3 protein: CASSSGTVSYNEQFF. CDR3 coding DNA: TGTGCCAGCTCATCTGGGACAGTCTCCTACAATGAGCAGTTCTTC. Full variable domain (rest looked up from reference TRBV18 and TRBJ2-1): NAGVMQNPRHLVRRRGQEARLRCSPMKGHSHVYWYRQLPEEGLKFMVYLQKENIIDESGMPKERFSAEFPKEGPSILRIQQVVRGDSAAYFCASSSGTVSYNEQFFGPGTRLTVL.

The chain couples TRBV6-6 to TRBJ2-1; 7 bases match TRBD1. Germline CDR1 and CDR2: MNHNY and SVGAGI (reference sequence). This CDR3 region has 16 residues. The junction had 2 bases not matched to a gene; V was cut back by 0 bases and J by 0 bases. Written as DNA, the CDR3 is TGTGCCAGCAGTTACTCGAACAGGGGCTCCTACAATGAGCAGTTCTTC. It yields the protein CASSYSNRGSYNEQFF.

The chain links TRBV2 to TRBJ2-6, with D possibly matching TRBD2 (6 bases). Germline loops: CDR1 SNHLY, CDR2 FYNNEI. The germline V and J ends were trimmed by 1 base and 2 bases, with 9 bases remaining between them. CDR3 length: 16 amino acids. The CDR3 sequence is CASSEGGIPGANVLTF. CDR3 coding DNA: TGTGCCAGCAGTGAAGGCGGGATACCTGGGGCCAACGTCCTGACTTTC.

DNA for the CDR3: TGCAGCGTTGAAGTAGGAGGAGTCGAGACCCAGTACTTC. Its translation is CSVEVGGVETQYF. V gene TRBV29-1 combines with J gene TRBJ2-5; D possibly corresponds to TRBD2 (5 bases). The CDR3 loop spans 13 amino acids. V was cut by 1 base and J by 5 bases, with 11 bases left in between. The germline CDR1 and CDR2 sequences are SQVTM and ANQGSEA.

The chain employs TRBV5-4 and TRBJ1-2, with TRBD1 matching over 7 bases. Germline lookup yields CDR1 SGHNT and CDR2 YYREEE (reference sequence). The CDR3 loop spans 14 amino acids. J lost 2 bases, V lost 4 bases, and 5 bases had no gene match. The CDR3 sequence: CASSPLTGNYGYTF. CDR3 in DNA: TGTGCCAGCAGCCCTCTGACAGGGAACTATGGCTACACCTTC.

This clone was recorded once. The chain carries TRBV7-9 and TRBJ1-1; D not resolved. The V end lost 4 bases, the J end lost 3 bases, and 12 bases lay between the germline ends. CDR3 length: 14 residues. Germline values: CDR1 SEHNR, CDR2 FQNEAQ (reference sequence). The CDR3 sequence: CASSSPKRDTEAFF. The CDR3 DNA follows: TGTGCCAGCAGCTCACCGAAACGGGACACTGAAGCTTTCTTT.

The rearrangement joins TRBV6-5 to TRBJ2-7; tentative D call: TRBD1 (6 bases). The V gene's germline CDR1 is MNHEY and CDR2 SVGAGI. The CDR3 extends over 11 amino acids. V shed 10 bases and J shed 3 bases, with 10 bases lying between them. The CDR3 sequence is CAIGQFYEQYF. DNA of the CDR3: TGTGCCATCGGACAGTTCTACGAGCAGTACTTC.

The chain is built from TRBV20-1 and TRBJ1-6, with unresolved D. The CDR3 totals 11 residues. V lost 3 bases and J lost 10, with 7 bases in between. The germline CDR1 and CDR2 sequences are DFQATT and SNEGSKA (reference sequence). The CDR3 nucleotides read TGCAGTGCTAGCCCGGGGTCACCCCTCCACTTT. Amino acids: CSASPGSPLHF.

CDR3 amino acids: CASSEAQNYGYTF. DNA of the CDR3: TGTGCCAGCAGTGAAGCCCAGAACTATGGCTACACCTTC. The chain couples TRBV6-1 to TRBJ1-2; D remains ambiguous. CDR3 length: 13 residues. Germline V gives CDR1 MNHNS, CDR2 SASEGT. Trimming removed 0 bases from V and 2 bases from J, with 4 bases in between.

As concerns this clone: Other DNA sequences from this sample encode an identical CDR3 as well. The chain joins TRBV7-2 to TRBJ1-2; 11 bases fit TRBD1. This CDR3 region has 14 residues. V lost 5 bases and J lost 4; bases outside the gene matches: 3. CDR1 and CDR2 from the germline V gene are SGHTA and FQGNSA. This CDR3 is CASSPGTGGYGYTF. As DNA, the CDR3 is TGTGCCAGCAGCCCAGGGACAGGGGGCTATGGCTACACCTTC. The variable domain in full, completed from reference TRBV7-2 and TRBJ1-2, reads GAGVSQSPSNKVTEKGKDVELRCDPISGHTALYWYRQSLGQGLEFLIYFQGNSAPDKSGLPSDRFSAERTGGSVSTLTIQRTQQEDSAVYLCASSPGTGGYGYTFGSGTRLTVV.